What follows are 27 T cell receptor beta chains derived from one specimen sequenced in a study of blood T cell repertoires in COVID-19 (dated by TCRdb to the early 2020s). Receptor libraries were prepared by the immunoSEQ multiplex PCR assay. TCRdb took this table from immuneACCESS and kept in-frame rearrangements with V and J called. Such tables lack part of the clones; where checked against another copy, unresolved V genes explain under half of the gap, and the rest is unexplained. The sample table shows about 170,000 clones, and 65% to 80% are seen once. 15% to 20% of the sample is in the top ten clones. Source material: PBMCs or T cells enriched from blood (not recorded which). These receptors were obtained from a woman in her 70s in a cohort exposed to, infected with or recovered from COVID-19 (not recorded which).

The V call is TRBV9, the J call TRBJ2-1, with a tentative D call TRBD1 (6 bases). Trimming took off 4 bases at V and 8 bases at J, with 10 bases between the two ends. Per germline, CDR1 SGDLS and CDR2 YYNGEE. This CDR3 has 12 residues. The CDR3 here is CASSRDKYEQFF. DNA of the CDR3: TGTGCCAGCAGCAGGGACAAATATGAGCAGTTCTTC. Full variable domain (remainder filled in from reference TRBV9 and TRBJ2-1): DSGVTQTPKHLITATGQRVTLRCSPRSGDLSVYWYQQSLDQGLQFLIQYYNGEERAKGNILERFSAQQFPDLHSELNLSSLELGDSALYFCASSRDKYEQFFGPGTRLTVL.

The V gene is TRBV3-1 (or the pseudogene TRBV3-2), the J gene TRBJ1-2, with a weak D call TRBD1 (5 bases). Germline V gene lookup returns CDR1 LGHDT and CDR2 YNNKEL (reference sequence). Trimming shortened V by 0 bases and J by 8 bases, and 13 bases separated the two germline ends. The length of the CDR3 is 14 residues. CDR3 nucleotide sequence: TGTGCCAGCAGCCAAGACGGGGGGTTGAGCGGCTACACCTTC. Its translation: CASSQDGGLSGYTF.

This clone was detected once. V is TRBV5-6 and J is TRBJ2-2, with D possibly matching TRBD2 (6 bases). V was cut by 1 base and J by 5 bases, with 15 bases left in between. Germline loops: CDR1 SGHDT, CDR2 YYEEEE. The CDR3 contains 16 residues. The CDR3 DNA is TGTGCCAGCAGCTTGCTGATGGCAGGAGGGACCGGGGAGCTGTTTTTT. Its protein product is CASSLLMAGGTGELFF.

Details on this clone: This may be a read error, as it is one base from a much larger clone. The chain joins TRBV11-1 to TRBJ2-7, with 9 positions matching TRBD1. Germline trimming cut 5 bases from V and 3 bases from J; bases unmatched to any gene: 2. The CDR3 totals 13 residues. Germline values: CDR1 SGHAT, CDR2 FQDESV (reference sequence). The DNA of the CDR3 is TGTGCCAGCAGCCGACAGGGGGTCTACGAGCAGTACTTC. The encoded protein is CASSRQGVYEQYF.

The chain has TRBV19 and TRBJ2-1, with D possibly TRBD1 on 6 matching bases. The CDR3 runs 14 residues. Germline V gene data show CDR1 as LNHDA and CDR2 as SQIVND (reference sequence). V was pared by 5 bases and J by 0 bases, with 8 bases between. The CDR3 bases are TGTGCCAGTAGTGCAGGGGCCTCCTACAATGAGCAGTTCTTC. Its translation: CASSAGASYNEQFF.

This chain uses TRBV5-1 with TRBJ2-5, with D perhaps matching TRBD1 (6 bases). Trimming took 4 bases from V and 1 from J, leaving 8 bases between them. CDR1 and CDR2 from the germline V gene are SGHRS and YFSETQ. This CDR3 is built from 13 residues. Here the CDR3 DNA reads TGCGCCAGCAGCGTGGACAGCCAAGAGACCCAGTACTTC. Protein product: CASSVDSQETQYF.

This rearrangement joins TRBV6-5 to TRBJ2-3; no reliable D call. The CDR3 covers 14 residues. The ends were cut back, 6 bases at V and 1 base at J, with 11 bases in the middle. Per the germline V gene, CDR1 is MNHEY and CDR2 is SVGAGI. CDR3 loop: CASRINQGTDTQYF. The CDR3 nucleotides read TGTGCCAGCAGAATCAATCAGGGCACAGATACGCAGTATTTT.

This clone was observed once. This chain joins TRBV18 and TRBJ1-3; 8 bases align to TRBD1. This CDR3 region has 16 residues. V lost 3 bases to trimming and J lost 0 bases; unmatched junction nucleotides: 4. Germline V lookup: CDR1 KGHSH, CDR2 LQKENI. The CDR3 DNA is TGTGCCAGCTCACCGACAGGGGTCGGCTCTGGAAACACCATATATTTT. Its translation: CASSPTGVGSGNTIYF. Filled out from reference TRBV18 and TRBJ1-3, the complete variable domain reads NAGVMQNPRHLVRRRGQEARLRCSPMKGHSHVYWYRQLPEEGLKFMVYLQKENIIDESGMPKERFSAEFPKEGPSILRIQQVVRGDSAAYFCASSPTGVGSGNTIYFGEGSWLTVV.

The CDR3 reads CASQWGGQGNQPQHF. The CDR3 DNA is TGTGCCAGCCAGTGGGGGGGACAGGGCAATCAGCCCCAGCATTTT. The V and J genes are TRBV6-5 and TRBJ1-5, with TRBD1 identical over 8 bases. After removal of 8 bases from V and 2 bases from J, the junction contained 8 bases not matched to a gene. Germline CDR1 MNHEY, CDR2 SVGAGI. This CDR3 spans 15 amino acids.

The CDR3 DNA reads TGTGCCAGCAGTTTGCGGCCACCCTTGAACACTGAAGCTTTCTTT. Translated: CASSLRPPLNTEAFF. The chain is built from TRBV28 and TRBJ1-1; no firm D call. Trimming took off 3 bases at V and 0 bases at J, with 11 bases between the two ends. The CDR3 is 15 residues long. The germline gives CDR1 MDHEN, CDR2 SYDVKM.

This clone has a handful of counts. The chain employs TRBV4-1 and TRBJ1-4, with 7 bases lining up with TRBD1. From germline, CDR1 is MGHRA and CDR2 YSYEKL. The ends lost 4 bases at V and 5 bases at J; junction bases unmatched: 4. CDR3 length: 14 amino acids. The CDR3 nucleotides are TGCGCCAGCAGCCGGGGACAGATGAATGAAAAACTGTTTTTT. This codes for CASSRGQMNEKLFF.

DNA for the CDR3: TGCGCCAGCACTAGCACGGGACAGGGGAACACCGGGGAGCTGTTTTTT. Residues: CASTSTGQGNTGELFF. The chain uses TRBV5-1 and TRBJ2-2; TRBD1 agrees at 9 bases. The CDR3 runs 16 residues. Germline-derived CDR1 and CDR2 are SGHRS and YFSETQ. The V gene end was trimmed by 6 bases and the J gene end by 1 base; junction bases not matched to a gene: 7.

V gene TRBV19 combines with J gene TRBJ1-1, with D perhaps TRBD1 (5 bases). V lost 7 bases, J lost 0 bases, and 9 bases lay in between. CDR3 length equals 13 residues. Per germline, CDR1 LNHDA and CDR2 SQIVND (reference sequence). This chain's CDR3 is CASIDSLNTEAFF. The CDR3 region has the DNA TGTGCCAGTATAGACAGCTTGAACACTGAAGCTTTCTTT.

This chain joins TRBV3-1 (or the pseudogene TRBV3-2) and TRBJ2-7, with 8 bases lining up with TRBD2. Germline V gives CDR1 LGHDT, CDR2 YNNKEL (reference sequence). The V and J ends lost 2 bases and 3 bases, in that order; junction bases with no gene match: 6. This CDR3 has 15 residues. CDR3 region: CASSQRLATHYEQYF. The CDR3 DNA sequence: TGTGCCAGCAGCCAACGACTAGCGACACACTACGAGCAGTACTTC.

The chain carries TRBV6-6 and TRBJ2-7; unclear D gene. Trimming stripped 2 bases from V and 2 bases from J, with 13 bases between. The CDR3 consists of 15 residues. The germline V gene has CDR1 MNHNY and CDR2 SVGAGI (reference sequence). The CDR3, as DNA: TGTGCCAGCAGTTACCAGGCCGTACAAGCCTACGAGCAGTACTTC. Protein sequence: CASSYQAVQAYEQYF.

The CDR3 loop reads CASSHLGQGRGYTF. CDR3 bases: TGTGCCAGCAGCCACTTAGGACAGGGTCGAGGCTACACCTTC. J is TRBJ1-2 and V is TRBV28; 8 bases map to TRBD1. Germline V gene lookup returns CDR1 MDHEN and CDR2 SYDVKM. The length of the CDR3 is 14 residues. With 6 bases clipped from V and 8 bases from J, the junction kept 11 bases outside the gene matches.

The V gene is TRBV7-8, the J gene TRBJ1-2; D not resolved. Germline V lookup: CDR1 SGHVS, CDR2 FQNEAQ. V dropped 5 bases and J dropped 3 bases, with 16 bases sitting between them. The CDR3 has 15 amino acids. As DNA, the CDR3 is TGTGCCAGCAGCCCGGGGAGGGAACTACACTATGGCTACACCTTC. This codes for CASSPGRELHYGYTF.

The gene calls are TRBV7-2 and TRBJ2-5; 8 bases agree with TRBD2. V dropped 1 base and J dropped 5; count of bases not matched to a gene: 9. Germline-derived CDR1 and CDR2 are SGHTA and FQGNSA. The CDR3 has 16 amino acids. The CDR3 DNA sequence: TGTGCCAGCAGCTTAGTCAGAGCGGGAGCTGGGGAGACCCAGTACTTC. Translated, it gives CASSLVRAGAGETQYF.

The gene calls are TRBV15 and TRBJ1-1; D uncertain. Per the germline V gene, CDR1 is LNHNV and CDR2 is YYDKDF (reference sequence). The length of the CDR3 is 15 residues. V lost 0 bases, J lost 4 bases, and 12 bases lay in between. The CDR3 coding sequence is TGTGCCACCAGCAGAGATACAGAGTTCGGCACTGAAGCTTTCTTT. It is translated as CATSRDTEFGTEAFF.

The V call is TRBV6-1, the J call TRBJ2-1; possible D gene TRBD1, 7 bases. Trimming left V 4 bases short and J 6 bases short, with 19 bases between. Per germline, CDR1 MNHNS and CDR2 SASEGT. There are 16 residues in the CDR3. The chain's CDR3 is CASSGTRAGGGNEQFF. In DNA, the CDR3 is TGTGCCAGCAGTGGTACGAGGGCAGGGGGAGGCAATGAGCAGTTCTTC.

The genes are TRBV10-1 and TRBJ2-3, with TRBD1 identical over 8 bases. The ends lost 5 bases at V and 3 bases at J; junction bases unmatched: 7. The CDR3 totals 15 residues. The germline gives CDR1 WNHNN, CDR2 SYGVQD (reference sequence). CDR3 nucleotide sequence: TGCGCCAGCAGTATCCGGGACAGGCAAACAGATACGCAGTATTTT. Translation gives CASSIRDRQTDTQYF.

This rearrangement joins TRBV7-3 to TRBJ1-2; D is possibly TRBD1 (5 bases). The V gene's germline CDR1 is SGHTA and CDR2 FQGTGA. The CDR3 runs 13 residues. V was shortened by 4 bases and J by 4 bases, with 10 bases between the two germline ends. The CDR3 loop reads CASSSRQGYGYTF. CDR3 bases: TGTGCCAGCAGCTCACGGCAGGGCTATGGCTACACCTTC.

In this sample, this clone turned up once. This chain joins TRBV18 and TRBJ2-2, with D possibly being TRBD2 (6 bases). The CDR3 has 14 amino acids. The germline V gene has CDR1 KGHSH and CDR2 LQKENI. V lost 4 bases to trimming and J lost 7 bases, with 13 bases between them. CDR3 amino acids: CASSLRGLDGELFF. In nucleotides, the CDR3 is TGTGCCAGCTCACTGAGGGGACTGGACGGGGAGCTGTTTTTT.

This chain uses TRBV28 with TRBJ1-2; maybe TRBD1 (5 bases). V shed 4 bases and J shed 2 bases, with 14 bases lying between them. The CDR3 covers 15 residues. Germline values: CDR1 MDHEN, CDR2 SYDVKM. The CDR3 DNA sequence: TGTGCCAGCAGTTCTCCCGGGGGAGCGAACTATGGCTACACCTTC. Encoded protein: CASSSPGGANYGYTF.

CDR3 nucleotides: TGTGCCAGCAGCTCAGGTTCCGCTAACTATGGCTACACCTTC. Its translation: CASSSGSANYGYTF. The rearrangement joins TRBV5-4 to TRBJ1-2; D remains unclear. The germline gives CDR1 SGHNT, CDR2 YYREEE (reference sequence). This CDR3 region has 14 residues. With 3 bases removed from V and 0 bases from J, the gap between germline ends came to 9 bases.

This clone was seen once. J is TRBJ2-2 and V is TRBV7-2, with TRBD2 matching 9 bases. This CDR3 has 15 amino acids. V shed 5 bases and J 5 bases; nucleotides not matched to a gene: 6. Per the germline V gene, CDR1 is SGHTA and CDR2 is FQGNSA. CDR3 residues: CASSPGLAWTGELFF. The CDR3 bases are TGTGCCAGCAGCCCAGGACTAGCGTGGACCGGGGAGCTGTTTTTT.

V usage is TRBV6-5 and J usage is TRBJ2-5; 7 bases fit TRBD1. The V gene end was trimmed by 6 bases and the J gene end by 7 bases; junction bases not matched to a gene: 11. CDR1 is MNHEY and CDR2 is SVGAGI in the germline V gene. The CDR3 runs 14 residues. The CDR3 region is CASRGTAQGVTQYF. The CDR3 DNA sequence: TGTGCCAGCAGGGGGACAGCTCAGGGGGTGACCCAGTACTTC.